Shown below are 24 T cell receptor beta chains from a single sample sequenced in a study of blood T cell repertoires in COVID-19. The repertoire was sequenced with immunoSEQ multiplex PCR; TCRdb's copy has only in-frame clones and lacks some. The table has over 200,000 clones, roughly 80% seen once; the top ten hold under 2%. The sequenced sample consisted of PBMCs or T cells enriched from blood (not recorded which). These receptors were obtained from a man aged 55 to 69 who had recovered from COVID-19.

This clone was seen only a few times. This chain links TRBV5-6 with TRBJ1-5; TRBD1 might be the D (5 bases). The germline V gene encodes CDR1 SGHDT and CDR2 YYEEEE. The CDR3 has 13 amino acids. Deletions cut 5 bases from V and 3 bases from J, with 9 bases between. The CDR3 region has the DNA TGTGCCAGCAGTTCAGGGTACAATCAGCCCCAGCATTTT. It codes for CASSSGYNQPQHF.

This chain joins TRBV6-5 and TRBJ1-2, with D unresolved. CDR1 and CDR2 from the germline V gene are MNHEY and SVGAGI. The CDR3 sequence is 14 residues long. The V end lost 0 bases, the J end lost 8 bases, and 13 bases lay between the germline ends. CDR3 in DNA: TGTGCCAGCAGTTACTCTGGCAGGTCAAGGGGCTACACCTTC. This encodes CASSYSGRSRGYTF.

The gene calls are TRBV6-2 or TRBV6-3 and TRBJ2-7; D unresolved. The CDR3 totals 13 residues. Germline assignment: CDR1 MNHEY and CDR2 SVGEGT. Trimming took 2 bases from V and 3 from J, leaving 8 bases between them. CDR3 residues: CASSYAEDYEQYF. The CDR3 nucleotides read TGTGCCAGCAGTTACGCCGAGGACTACGAGCAGTACTTC.

The CDR3 is CATSRRGGDTQYF. The CDR3 nucleotides are TGTGCCACCAGCCGTAGGGGCGGAGATACGCAGTATTTT. The chain has TRBV19 and TRBJ2-3, with D possibly matching TRBD1 (5 bases). This CDR3 region has 13 residues. The V end lost 10 bases, the J end lost 5 bases, and 16 bases lay between the germline ends. CDR1 LNHDA and CDR2 SQIVND come from the germline V gene (reference sequence).

The chain joins TRBV6-5 to TRBJ1-2; TRBD1 is a possible D gene (5 bases). The CDR3 is 14 residues long. V was shortened by 2 bases and J by 6 bases, with 13 bases between the two germline ends. Germline V gene lookup returns CDR1 MNHEY and CDR2 SVGAGI. The CDR3 sequence is CASSYGGNQDGYTF. As DNA, the CDR3 is TGTGCCAGCAGTTACGGGGGGAATCAGGATGGCTACACCTTC.

J is TRBJ1-2 and V is TRBV6-6; TRBD1 agrees at 9 bases. The CDR3 totals 15 residues. The trim removed 5 bases at V and 2 bases at J, leaving 6 bases unmatched. Germline V gene data show CDR1 as MNHNY and CDR2 as SVGAGI (reference sequence). The CDR3 bases are TGTGCCAGCAGTGCCTCCGGGACAGGGAACTATGGCTACACCTTC. Translated: CASSASGTGNYGYTF.

This chain connects TRBV7-9 to TRBJ1-4, with 7 positions matching TRBD1. The CDR3 is 14 residues long. Unmatched junction bases numbered 8, after V lost 5 bases and J lost 8 bases. CDR1 and CDR2 from the germline V gene are SEHNR and FQNEAQ (reference sequence). This CDR3 reads CASSLGGAGEKLFF. In DNA, the CDR3 is TGTGCCAGCAGCCTAGGGGGCGCGGGGGAAAAACTGTTTTTT.

The table lists this clone with a count of one. The chain employs TRBV7-9 and TRBJ1-6; D gene uncertain. This CDR3 has 15 residues. The germline CDR1 and CDR2 sequences are SEHNR and FQNEAQ (reference sequence). Trimming cost V 6 bases and J 6 bases, with 15 bases left between them. The CDR3 region has the DNA TGTGCCAGCAGTTCCGACTCTTACGGTAATTCACCCCTCCACTTT. Amino acids: CASSSDSYGNSPLHF.

This clone has just a few counts. V is TRBV4-2 and J is TRBJ2-7; weak D call: TRBD2 (5 bases). The CDR3 is 15 residues long. In germline, CDR1 is LGHNA, CDR2 YNFKEQ. V was clipped by 2 bases and J by 6 bases, with 17 bases between them. The CDR3 spells CASSQSRTPSAEQYF. CDR3 sequence (DNA): TGTGCCAGCAGCCAATCCCGGACTCCCTCCGCCGAGCAGTACTTC.

V gene TRBV6-2 or TRBV6-3 combines with J gene TRBJ2-5; D is unclear. V shed 3 bases and J shed 5 bases, with 10 bases lying between them. This CDR3 region has 13 residues. Per the germline V gene, CDR1 is MNHEY and CDR2 is SVGEGT. CDR3 residues: CASSYLVLETQYF. DNA of the CDR3: TGTGCCAGCAGTTATCTAGTGTTGGAGACCCAGTACTTC.

This clone was observed once. The genes are TRBV7-9 and TRBJ2-2; 8 bases map to TRBD2. In germline, CDR1 is SEHNR, CDR2 FQNEAQ (reference sequence). The ends lost 5 bases at V and 4 bases at J; junction bases unmatched: 6. There are 15 residues in the CDR3. CDR3 protein: CASSPRGGATGELFF. DNA of the CDR3: TGTGCCAGCAGCCCCCGGGGGGGGGCCACCGGGGAGCTGTTTTTT. The full variable domain, rest sourced from reference TRBV7-9 and TRBJ2-2, is DTGVSQNPRHKITKRGQNVTFRCDPISEHNRLYWYRQTLGQGPEFLTYFQNEAQLEKSRLLSDRFSAERPKGSFSTLEIQRTEQGDSAMYLCASSPRGGATGELFFGEGSRLTVL.

This clone was recorded a few times. The chain recombines TRBV5-6 with TRBJ1-3; D ambiguous. CDR1 is SGHDT and CDR2 is YYEEEE in the germline V gene. Between the trimmed V and J ends, which lost 3 bases and 0 bases, there was a span of 16 bases. CDR3 length: 17 residues. In DNA form, the CDR3 reads TGTGCCAGCAGCTGGGCGCTCTCTAAGACCTCTGGAAACACCATATATTTT. This encodes CASSWALSKTSGNTIYF.

The rearrangement joins TRBV29-1 to TRBJ1-4; 9 positions match TRBD1. Germline CDR1 and CDR2: SQVTM and ANQGSEA. The CDR3 is made up of 15 amino acids. J gave up 4 bases and V 4 bases, and 7 bases lay outside the gene matches. The DNA for the CDR3 is TGCAGCGTTGTGGGACAGGGAATGAATAATGAAAAACTGTTTTTT. Translating gives CSVVGQGMNNEKLFF.

The chain carries TRBV12-3 or TRBV12-4 and TRBJ1-6; D not certain. The V and J ends lost 3 bases and 7 bases respectively, with 7 bases between them. The CDR3 contains 13 residues. The CDR3 DNA is TGTGCCAGCAGTTTTACAGAAAATTCACCCCTCCACTTT. It codes for CASSFTENSPLHF.

The chain recombines TRBV13 with TRBJ1-1; D is possibly TRBD1 (5 bases). This CDR3 is 20 amino acids long. Germline assignment: CDR1 PRHDT and CDR2 FYEKMQ (reference sequence). V was pared by 0 bases and J by 5 bases, with 28 bases between. The CDR3 coding sequence is TGTGCCAGCAGCTTAGGCCGACGGGCAACAGGAGGGACTCCTAGAACTGAAGCTTTCTTT. Residues: CASSLGRRATGGTPRTEAFF.

The CDR3 bases are TGTGCCAGTAGTATAGACCCGGGCAGGGGAGGGAGCACTGAAGCTTTCTTT. This sequence encodes CASSIDPGRGGSTEAFF. The chain is built from TRBV19 and TRBJ1-1, with D possibly matching TRBD1 (6 bases). Germline loops: CDR1 LNHDA, CDR2 SQIVND (reference sequence). With 0 bases removed from V and 4 bases from J, the gap between germline ends came to 18 bases. The CDR3 is made up of 17 amino acids.

The chain carries TRBV11-2 and TRBJ2-3; 12 positions agree with TRBD2. CDR3 length: 15 amino acids. Germline trimming cut 7 bases from V and 10 bases from J; bases unmatched to any gene: 12. Germline V gene sequence: CDR1 SGHAT, CDR2 FQNNGV. The CDR3 protein is CASNPSSGGARAQYF. In nucleotides, the CDR3 is TGTGCCAGCAACCCGTCTAGCGGGGGGGCCAGGGCGCAGTATTTT.

The genes are TRBV24-1 and TRBJ1-5; 10 bases fit TRBD1. Germline CDR1 and CDR2: KGHDR and SFDVKD. The CDR3 contains 17 residues. J gave up 3 bases and V 3 bases, and 7 bases lay outside the gene matches. The CDR3 sequence: CATSDPRTGGFNQPQHF. CDR3 sequence (DNA): TGTGCCACCAGTGATCCTCGGACAGGGGGATTCAATCAGCCCCAGCATTTT.

V and J are TRBV4-3 and TRBJ2-2; 7 bases are a match to TRBD1. Germline loops: CDR1 LGHNA, CDR2 YSLEER. V shed 6 bases, J shed 0 bases, and the junction held 1 base outside the gene matches. The CDR3 extends over 14 amino acids. CDR3 coding DNA: TGCGCCAGCAGAACAGGGGCGAACACCGGGGAGCTGTTTTTT. Its protein product is CASRTGANTGELFF.

The chain joins TRBV2 to TRBJ1-5, with a weak D call TRBD1 (5 bases). This CDR3 is 13 amino acids long. Germline CDR1 is SNHLY and CDR2 is FYNNEI. Trimming pared 4 bases from V and 7 bases from J, leaving 11 bases between. The CDR3 sequence is CASSGTGFQPQHF. Written as DNA, the CDR3 is TGTGCCAGCAGTGGCACAGGATTCCAGCCCCAGCATTTT. Drawing the rest from reference TRBV2 and TRBJ1-5, the complete variable domain is EPEVTQTPSHQVTQMGQEVILRCVPISNHLYFYWYRQILGQKVEFLVSFYNNEISEKSEIFDDQFSVERPDGSNFTLKIRSTKLEDSAMYFCASSGTGFQPQHFGDGTRLSIL.

The rearrangement joins TRBV9 to TRBJ2-3, with no clear D. V shed 0 bases and J shed 6 bases, with 14 bases lying between them. Germline values: CDR1 SGDLS, CDR2 YYNGEE. The CDR3 sequence is 15 residues long. CDR3 bases: TGTGCCAGCAGCGTAGACCCTAGTACCCGGGATACGCAGTATTTT. Encoded protein: CASSVDPSTRDTQYF.

The chain joins TRBV7-9 to TRBJ1-2; a weak D match, TRBD1 (5 bases). The V end was cut by 7 bases, the J end by 3 bases, with 15 bases between. Germline CDR1 reads SEHNR; CDR2 reads FQNEAQ (reference sequence). This CDR3 is built from 14 residues. For the CDR3, the DNA is TGTGCCAGCACCCCTCGGAGCAGGGACTATGGCTACACCTTC. It yields the protein CASTPRSRDYGYTF.

V and J are TRBV13 and TRBJ1-3; 8 bases are shared with TRBD1. Germline V gene data show CDR1 as PRHDT and CDR2 as FYEKMQ (reference sequence). Unmatched junction bases numbered 6, after V lost 1 base and J lost 1 base. The CDR3 covers 17 residues. CDR3 nucleotides: TGTGCCAGCAGCTTAGTCTTAGGGACAGGTTCTGGAAACACCATATATTTT. Translating gives CASSLVLGTGSGNTIYF.

This chain connects TRBV20-1 to TRBJ1-1; TRBD1 matches at 9 bases. V lost 3 bases, J lost 7 bases, and 6 bases stayed unmatched. Germline values: CDR1 DFQATT, CDR2 SNEGSKA (reference sequence). The CDR3 is 13 residues long. The CDR3 DNA reads as TGCAGTGCTAGTCCGACAGGGGGGGTTGAAGCTTTCTTT. Protein sequence: CSASPTGGVEAFF.